These 12 T cell receptor beta chains were all obtained from the same sample, sequenced in a study of T cells expressing NK-cell markers. TCRdb re-analyzed the 5' RACE reads; it lists each CDR3 protein once, without DNA. This sample's clone table lists tens of thousands of distinct CDR3 sequences. The sequenced sample consisted of blood T cells: a sorted CD56 or NKG2C T cell subset, CD4+ or CD8+ T cells, or bulk PBMC T cells (not recorded which). These receptors all come from a woman between 18 and 70 years old in good health.

The rearrangement uses TRBV28 and TRBJ2-3; the D call of TRBD2 rests on TCRdb alone, since no DNA is present to check it. Germline assignment: CDR1 MDHEN and CDR2 SYDVKM. This CDR3 region has 14 residues. CDR3 protein: CASSFSGRLYTQYF.

The V gene is TRBV4-1, the J gene TRBJ1-5. Germline assignment: CDR1 MGHRA and CDR2 YSYEKL. This CDR3 has 16 amino acids. The CDR3 spells CASSQLSERDNQPQHF.

The chain uses TRBV30 and TRBJ1-5. The CDR3 length is 12 residues. The germline V gene encodes CDR1 GTSNPN and CDR2 SVGIG (reference sequence). CDR3 amino acids: CAWSAGNQPQHF. Variable domain in full (rest from reference TRBV30 and TRBJ1-5): SQTIHQWPATLVQPVGSPLSLECTVEGTSNPNLYWYRQAAGRGLQLLFYSVGIGQISSEVPQNLSASRPQDRQFILSSKKLLLSDSGFYLCAWSAGNQPQHFGDGTRLSIL.

This sequence joins TRBV2 and TRBJ1-6; TCRdb's D call, TRBD1, is unchecked because there is no DNA. Germline-derived CDR1 and CDR2 are SNHLY and FYNNEI. CDR3 length equals 15 residues. The CDR3: CASSEGQGAHSPLHF.

The chain uses TRBV7-8 and TRBJ1-1; there is no DNA to check the TCRdb D call of TRBD1. From germline, CDR1 is SGHVS and CDR2 FQNEAQ. The CDR3 is 17 amino acids. This CDR3 is CASSLAGTGEMNTEAFF.

The rearrangement joins TRBV27 to TRBJ1-5. Germline V gene data show CDR1 as MNHEY and CDR2 as SMNVEV (reference sequence). CDR3 length: 15 residues. CDR3 loop: CASRRGLDSNQPQHF.

This sequence joins TRBV20-1 and TRBJ2-1. There are 14 residues in the CDR3. CDR1 DFQATT and CDR2 SNEGSKA come from the germline V gene (reference sequence). CDR3 sequence reads: CSARDYSSYNEQFF.

This chain connects TRBV4-1 to TRBJ2-7; TCRdb names TRBD1, which stays unverified in the absence of DNA. Germline V gene sequence: CDR1 MGHRA, CDR2 YSYEKL. CDR3 length equals 16 residues. The CDR3 loop reads CASSQMGPPLILGQYF.

The V and J genes are TRBV4-2 and TRBJ2-7; TCRdb selects TRBD1, and the lack of DNA leaves this call unchecked. The CDR3 loop spans 14 amino acids. The germline CDR1 and CDR2 sequences are LGHNA and YNFKEQ. CDR3 loop: CASSQADMGYEQYF.

The chain combines TRBV4-1 with TRBJ2-3; TCRdb calls TRBD2, which cannot be checked without DNA. The CDR3 contains 17 residues. Germline V gene data show CDR1 as MGHRA and CDR2 as YSYEKL. The CDR3 spells CASSQESLAEITDTQYF.

This chain connects TRBV29-1 to TRBJ1-2. The V gene's germline CDR1 is SQVTM and CDR2 ANQGSEA. The CDR3 is 12 amino acids. The CDR3 region is CSVVQRGWGYTF. Supplemented by reference TRBV29-1 and TRBJ1-2, the full variable domain reads SAVISQKPSRDICQRGTSLTIQCQVDSQVTMMFWYRQQPGQSLTLIATANQGSEATYESGFVIDKFPISRPNLTFSTLTVSNMSPEDSSIYLCSVVQRGWGYTFGSGTRLTVV.

V and J are TRBV10-3 and TRBJ2-7. This CDR3 region has 15 residues. The V gene's germline CDR1 is ENHRY and CDR2 SYGVKD. CDR3 residues: CAISDHTESSYEQYF.